These T cell receptor beta chains were read from a single sample in a study of tumor-infiltrating lymphocytes in primary liver carcinoma. A single record per CDR3 protein comes from TCRdb applying MiXCR to the multiplex PCR reads. This table has about 200,000 distinct CDR3 sequences, less than 75% appearing once. Material for sequencing was peripheral blood. The source of these receptors is a woman aged 55-75 years with primary liver carcinoma and hepatitis B virus infection. Both conserved end residues are part of each CDR3. Fields, in order: clone size, V gene, D gene, J gene, CDR3 protein, CDR3 DNA. A D gene is named only where the DNA matches it firmly. Clone size is shown for a subset of rows, as once, few, many or a class of expanded clone.

>-|TRBV4-2|TRBD2|TRBJ2-1
CASSQDGTTGGEQFF
TGTGCCAGCAGCCAAGATGGGACTACCGGCGGTGAGCAGTTCTTC
>many|TRBV7-9|TRBD1|TRBJ2-1
CASSLWVGTGSYNEQFF
TGTGCCAGCAGCCTATGGGTAGGGACAGGGTCGTACAATGAGCAGTTCTTC
>many|TRBV10-2|TRBD1|TRBJ1-5
CASAGTGGNQPQHF
TGCGCCAGCGCTGGGACAGGGGGCAATCAGCCCCAGCATTTT
>many|TRBV12-3/TRBV12-4|-|TRBJ2-3
CASSPPGEDTQYF
TGTGCCAGCAGTCCACCTGGCGAAGATACGCAGTATTTT
>many|TRBV11-2|-|TRBJ2-2
CASSLERGLWTGELFF
TGTGCCAGCAGCTTAGAAAGGGGACTGTGGACCGGGGAGCTGTTTTTT
>many|TRBV11-3|TRBD2|TRBJ2-7
CASSPAGGGYEQYF
TGTGCCAGCAGCCCGGCGGGAGGGGGCTACGAGCAGTACTTC
>-|TRBV6-1|-|TRBJ2-3
CAGAPMGVGTDTQYF
TGTGCCGGCGCCCCCATGGGAGTGGGCACAGATACACAGTATTTT
>-|TRBV11-2|-|TRBJ1-5
CASNGNTNQPQHF
TGTGCCAGCAACGGTAACACGAATCAGCCCCAGCATTTT
>many|TRBV6-5|TRBD1|TRBJ1-5
CASSPRWTGGGRNSNQPQHF
TGTGCCAGCAGTCCGCGTTGGACAGGGGGCGGACGAAATAGCAATCAGCCCCAGCATTTT
>-|TRBV6-6|-|TRBJ2-1
CASRFSGHNEQFF
TGTGCCAGCAGATTCTCGGGCCACAATGAGCAGTTCTTC
>few|TRBV28|-|TRBJ2-3
CASSFGLDTQYF
TGTGCCAGCAGTTTCGGACTTGATACGCAGTATTTT
>-|TRBV5-1|TRBD1|TRBJ2-3
CASRSPGGTGTDTQYF
TGCGCCAGCAGGTCCCCAGGGGGCACCGGCACAGATACGCAGTATTTT
>few|TRBV5-1|-|TRBJ2-2
CASSLVVTGELFF
TGCGCCAGCAGCTTGGTAGTCACCGGGGAGCTGTTTTTT
>-|TRBV5-1|TRBD1|TRBJ1-1
CASSLAGQGSEAFF
TGCGCCAGCAGCTTGGCTGGACAGGGGTCTGAAGCTTTCTTT
>few|TRBV10-3|TRBD2|TRBJ2-1
CAISEFGRRTSVNDEQFF
TGTGCCATCAGTGAATTCGGCCGTAGGACTAGCGTTAACGATGAGCAGTTCTTC
>few|TRBV6-1|TRBD1|TRBJ1-6
CASRRDRVNNSPLHF
TGTGCCAGCAGGAGGGACAGGGTGAATAATTCACCCCTCCACTTT
>-|TRBV29-1|-|TRBJ2-3
CSVRPRGPNTQYF
TGCAGCGTGAGACCCCGAGGACCAAATACGCAGTATTTT
>-|TRBV11-2|-|TRBJ1-4
CTSSTNISHSRLFF
TGTACCAGCAGCACGAACATCTCGCACTCTCGACTGTTTTTT
>-|TRBV5-4|-|TRBJ1-6
CAISLYNSPFHF
TGTGCCATCAGCCTCTACAATTCACCCTTCCACTTT
>many|TRBV30|-|TRBJ2-7
CAWSSGDYEQYF
TGTGCCTGGAGTAGCGGCGACTACGAGCAGTACTTC
>-|TRBV28|-|TRBJ2-7
CASSSGLTLRGYEQYF
TGTGCCAGCAGTTCCGGCCTCACTCTTCGGGGCTACGAGCAGTACTTC
>many|TRBV14|-|TRBJ2-1
CASSPPDSGLEQFF
TGTGCCAGCAGCCCCCCGGACTCGGGTCTTGAGCAGTTCTTC
>few|TRBV6-5|-|TRBJ1-2
CASTESGLGGYIF
TGTGCCAGCACCGAGTCAGGGCTCGGGGGCTACATCTTC
>-|TRBV28|TRBD2|TRBJ2-6
CANSLLRLAGVGGANVLTF
TGTGCCAACAGTTTGTTAAGACTAGCGGGAGTTGGTGGGGCCAACGTCCTGACTTTC
>many|TRBV6-1|-|TRBJ1-2
CASRTVLIGGYTF
TGTGCCAGCCGGACAGTTCTCATAGGTGGCTACACCTTC
>-|TRBV12-3/TRBV12-4|-|TRBJ2-1
CASQSCSSYSEQFF
TGTGCCAGCCAGAGCTGTAGCTCCTACAGTGAGCAGTTCTTC
>-|TRBV12-3/TRBV12-4|-|TRBJ1-4
CASSLSDGANEKLFF
TGTGCTAGCAGTTTATCCGACGGAGCTAATGAAAAACTGTTTTTT
>-|TRBV5-1|-|TRBJ2-2
CASSLGSRTGELFF
TGCGCCAGCAGCTTGGGCTCCAGAACCGGGGAGCTGTTTTTT
>-|TRBV11-2|-|TRBJ2-1
CTSILEGFYNEQFF
TGTACCAGCATCTTAGAAGGGTTTTACAATGAGCAGTTCTTC
>few|TRBV5-4|TRBD2|TRBJ2-3
CASSTRGLAGSDTQYF
TGTGCCAGCAGCACTAGGGGACTAGCGGGATCGGATACGCAGTATTTT
>-|TRBV28|-|TRBJ2-3
CDSSPTSTDTQYF
TGTGACAGCAGCCCGACAAGCACAGATACGCAGTATTTT
>-|TRBV12-3/TRBV12-4|TRBD2|TRBJ2-7
CASSPRGSGIYEQYF
TGTGCCAGCAGTCCCCGGGGTAGCGGGATCTACGAGCAGTACTTC
>-|TRBV27|-|TRBJ1-1
CASSLGQNSEAFF
TGTGCCAGCAGTTTGGGCCAGAACTCTGAAGCTTTCTTT
>-|TRBV11-2|-|TRBJ2-2
CASSLWVGTTGGPGELFF
TGTGCCAGCAGCTTATGGGTGGGGACTACTGGGGGCCCCGGGGAGCTGTTTTTT
>many|TRBV28|TRBD2|TRBJ2-1
CASSLPSGRGVPYNEQFF
TGTGCCAGCAGTTTACCCAGCGGGAGAGGGGTCCCCTACAATGAGCAGTTCTTC
>-|TRBV11-2|-|TRBJ1-1
CASSLLGRENTEAFF
TGTGCTAGCAGCTTACTAGGGAGAGAGAACACTGAAGCTTTCTTT
>-|TRBV4-2|-|TRBJ2-5
CASSQESSRAPRGTQYF
TGTGCCAGCAGCCAGGAAAGTAGTCGGGCCCCACGGGGGACCCAGTACTTC
>-|TRBV12-3/TRBV12-4|-|TRBJ1-5
CASQPSRSSNQPQHF
TGTGCCAGCCAGCCGTCGAGATCTAGCAATCAGCCCCAGCATTTT
>many|TRBV12-3/TRBV12-4|TRBD2|TRBJ2-7
CASSLELAADYEQYF
TGTGCCAGCAGTTTAGAGCTAGCGGCCGACTACGAGCAGTACTTC
>many|TRBV6-1|-|TRBJ2-1
CASSRGQTYNEQFF
TGTGCCAGCAGCCGGGGGCAGACCTACAATGAGCAGTTCTTC
>-|TRBV20-1|TRBD1|TRBJ1-5
CSARLPRTGAGQPQHF
TGCAGTGCTAGATTACCCCGGACAGGGGCGGGACAGCCCCAGCATTTT
>-|TRBV11-1|-|TRBJ2-3
CASTDVDTQCF
TGTGCCAGCACGGACGTGGATACGCAGTGTTTT
>few|TRBV11-2|TRBD2|TRBJ2-7
CGSSLTGGRLSSYEQYF
TGTGGCAGCAGCTTAACTGGCGGGAGACTGAGCTCCTACGAGCAGTACTTC
>many|TRBV14|TRBD2|TRBJ2-5
CASSLGLAGGQETQYF
TGTGCCAGCAGCCTCGGACTAGCGGGAGGACAAGAGACCCAGTACTTC
>-|TRBV29-1|-|TRBJ2-3
CSVENRATDTQYF
TGCAGCGTTGAAAACAGGGCGACAGATACGCAGTACTTT
>-|TRBV7-9|-|TRBJ2-1
CASSPGPREQFF
TGTGCCAGCAGTCCCGGCCCTCGGGAGCAGTTCTTC
>-|TRBV6-5|-|TRBJ1-5
CASSYSPGDEPQHF
TGTGCCAGCAGTTACTCCCCGGGGGATGAGCCCCAGCATTTT
>-|TRBV7-8|-|TRBJ2-5
CASGLGVTTEQETQYF
TGTGCCAGCGGCTTAGGAGTGACGACCGAGCAAGAGACCCAGTACTTC
>-|TRBV5-1|-|TRBJ1-2
CANSIDQGGLAGYTF
TGCGCCAACAGTATTGACCAGGGAGGGTTGGCGGGCTACACCTTC
>many|TRBV29-1|-|TRBJ2-3
CSGDPSTDTQYF
TGCAGCGGCGACCCTAGCACAGATACGCAGTATTTT
>many|TRBV30|TRBD1|TRBJ2-7
CAYSRGYEQYF
TGTGCCTACTCCAGGGGGTACGAGCAGTACTTC
>-|TRBV28|TRBD2|TRBJ2-7
CASTPFGGLAGDYEHYF
TGTGCCAGTACCCCTTTCGGGGGACTAGCGGGAGACTACGAGCACTACTTC
>-|TRBV6-5|-|TRBJ1-3
CASSSPSGNTIYF
TGTGCCAGCAGCTCTCCCTCTGGAAACACCATATATTTT
>few|TRBV7-8|TRBD1|TRBJ2-3
CASSSGQGGDTQYF
TGTGCCAGCAGCTCAGGACAGGGGGGAGATACGCAGTATTTT
>-|TRBV29-1|-|TRBJ2-1
CSVTELNNEQFF
TGCAGCGTTACGGAACTTAACAATGAGCAGTTCTTC
>once|TRBV4-2|TRBD2|TRBJ2-2
CTSSLSGMAGELFF
TGTACCAGCAGCCTTAGCGGGATGGCCGGGGAGCTGTTTTTT
>-|TRBV6-5|-|TRBJ2-7
CASQGGPSYEQYF
TGTGCCTCCCAGGGCGGGCCCTCCTACGAGCAGTACTTC
>-|TRBV11-2|TRBD1|TRBJ2-5
CASSMTGGSETRCF
TGTGCCAGCAGCATGACAGGGGGCAGTGAGACCCGGTGCTTC
>-|TRBV6-5|-|TRBJ2-3
CASSYAHPRGGGDTQYF
TGTGCCAGCAGTTACGCACACCCCCGAGGGGGAGGAGATACGCAGTATTTT